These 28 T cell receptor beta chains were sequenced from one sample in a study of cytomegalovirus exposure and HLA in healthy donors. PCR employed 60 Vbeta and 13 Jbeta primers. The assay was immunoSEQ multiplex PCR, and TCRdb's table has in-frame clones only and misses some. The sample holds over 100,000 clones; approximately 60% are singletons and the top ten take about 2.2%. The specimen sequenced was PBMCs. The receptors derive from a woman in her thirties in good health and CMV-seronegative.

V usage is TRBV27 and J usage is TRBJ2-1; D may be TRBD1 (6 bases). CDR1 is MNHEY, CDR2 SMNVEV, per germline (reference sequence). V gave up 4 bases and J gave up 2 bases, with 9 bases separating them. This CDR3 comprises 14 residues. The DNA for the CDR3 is TGTGCCAGCAGTTCGAACAGGGCCTACAATGAGCAGTTCTTC. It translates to CASSSNRAYNEQFF.

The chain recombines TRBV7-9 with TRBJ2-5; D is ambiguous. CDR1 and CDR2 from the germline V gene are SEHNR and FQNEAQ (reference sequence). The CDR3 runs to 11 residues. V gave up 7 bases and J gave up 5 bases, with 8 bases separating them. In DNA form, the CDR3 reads TGTGCCAGCACCCTCGGGGAGACCCAGTACTTC. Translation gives CASTLGETQYF.

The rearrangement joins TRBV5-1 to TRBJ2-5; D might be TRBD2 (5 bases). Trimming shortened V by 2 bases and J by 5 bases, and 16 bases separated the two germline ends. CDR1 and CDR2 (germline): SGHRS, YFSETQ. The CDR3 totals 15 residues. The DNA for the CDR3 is TGCGCCAGCAGCTTCCAGGCGGGTAGCAGTGAGACCCAGTACTTC. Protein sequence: CASSFQAGSSETQYF. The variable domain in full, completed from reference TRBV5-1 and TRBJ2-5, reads KAGVTQTPRYLIKTRGQQVTLSCSPISGHRSVSWYQQTPGQGLQFLFEYFSETQRNKGNFPGRFSGRQFSNSRSEMNVSTLELGDSALYLCASSFQAGSSETQYFGPGTRLLVL.

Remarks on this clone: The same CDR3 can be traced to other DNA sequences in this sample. CDR3 in amino acids: CASSMVAGNTEAFF. In DNA form, the CDR3 reads TGTGCCAGTAGTATGGTGGCAGGGAACACTGAAGCTTTCTTT. The V and J genes are TRBV19 and TRBJ1-1; no clear D gene. Germline V lookup: CDR1 LNHDA, CDR2 SQIVND (reference sequence). This CDR3 has 14 amino acids. The germline V and J ends were trimmed by 3 bases and 1 base, with 9 bases remaining between them. The variable domain in full, with the rest retrieved from reference TRBV19 and TRBJ1-1, is DGGITQSPKYLFRKEGQNVTLSCEQNLNHDAMYWYRQDPGQGLRLIYYSQIVNDFQKGDIAEGYSVSREKKESFPLTVTSAQKNPTAFYLCASSMVAGNTEAFFGQGTRLTVV.

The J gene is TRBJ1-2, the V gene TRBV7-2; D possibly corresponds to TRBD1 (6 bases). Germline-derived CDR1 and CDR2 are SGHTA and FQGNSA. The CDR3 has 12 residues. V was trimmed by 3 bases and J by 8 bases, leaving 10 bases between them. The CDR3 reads CASSFPTGGYTF. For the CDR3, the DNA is TGTGCCAGCAGCTTTCCGACAGGCGGCTACACCTTC. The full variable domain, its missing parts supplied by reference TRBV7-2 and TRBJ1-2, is GAGVSQSPSNKVTEKGKDVELRCDPISGHTALYWYRQSLGQGLEFLIYFQGNSAPDKSGLPSDRFSAERTGGSVSTLTIQRTQQEDSAVYLCASSFPTGGYTFGSGTRLTVV.

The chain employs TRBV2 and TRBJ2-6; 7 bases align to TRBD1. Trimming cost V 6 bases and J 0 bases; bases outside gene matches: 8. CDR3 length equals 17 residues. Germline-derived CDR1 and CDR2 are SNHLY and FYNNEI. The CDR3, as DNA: TGTGCCAGCAGCTTGACAGGGCCTTCCTCTGGGGCCAACGTCCTGACTTTC. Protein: CASSLTGPSSGANVLTF. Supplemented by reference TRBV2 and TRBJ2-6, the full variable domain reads EPEVTQTPSHQVTQMGQEVILRCVPISNHLYFYWYRQILGQKVEFLVSFYNNEISEKSEIFDDQFSVERPDGSNFTLKIRSTKLEDSAMYFCASSLTGPSSGANVLTFGAGSRLTVL.

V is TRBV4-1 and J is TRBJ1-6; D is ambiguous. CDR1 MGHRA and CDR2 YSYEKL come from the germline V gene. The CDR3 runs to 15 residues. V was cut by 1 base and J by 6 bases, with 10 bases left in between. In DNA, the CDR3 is TGCGCCAGCAGCCAAGTACTGATCCGTAATTCACCCCTCCACTTT. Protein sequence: CASSQVLIRNSPLHF.

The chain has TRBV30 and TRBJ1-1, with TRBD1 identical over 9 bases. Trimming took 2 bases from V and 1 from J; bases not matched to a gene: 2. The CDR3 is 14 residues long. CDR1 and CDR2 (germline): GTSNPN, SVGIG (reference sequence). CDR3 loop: CAWSMGQGNTEAFF. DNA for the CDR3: TGTGCCTGGAGTATGGGACAGGGGAACACTGAAGCTTTCTTT.

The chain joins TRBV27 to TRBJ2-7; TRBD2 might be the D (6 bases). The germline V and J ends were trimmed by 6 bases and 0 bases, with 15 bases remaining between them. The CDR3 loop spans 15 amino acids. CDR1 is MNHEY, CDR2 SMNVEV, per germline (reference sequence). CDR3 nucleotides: TGTGCCAGCAGGGGTGGGGACTCCGTCTCCTACGAGCAGTACTTC. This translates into CASRGGDSVSYEQYF.

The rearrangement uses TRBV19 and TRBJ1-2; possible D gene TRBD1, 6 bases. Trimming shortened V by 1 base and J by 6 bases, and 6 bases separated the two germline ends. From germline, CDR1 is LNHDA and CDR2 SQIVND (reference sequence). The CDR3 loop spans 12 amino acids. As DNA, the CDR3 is TGTGCCAGTAGTATAGCAGGGGATGGCTACACCTTC. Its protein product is CASSIAGDGYTF.

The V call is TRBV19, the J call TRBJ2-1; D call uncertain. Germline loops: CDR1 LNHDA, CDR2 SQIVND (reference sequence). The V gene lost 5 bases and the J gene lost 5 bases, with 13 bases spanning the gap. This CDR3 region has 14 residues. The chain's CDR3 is CASSPPNSNNEQFF. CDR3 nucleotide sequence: TGTGCCAGTAGTCCCCCCAACAGCAACAATGAGCAGTTCTTC.

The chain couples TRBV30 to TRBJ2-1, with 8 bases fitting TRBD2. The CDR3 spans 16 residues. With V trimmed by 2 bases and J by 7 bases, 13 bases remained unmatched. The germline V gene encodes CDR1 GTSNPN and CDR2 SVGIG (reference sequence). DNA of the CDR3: TGTGCCTGGAGTCCCTGGGGACTAGTGGCTGGAAATGAGCAGTTCTTC. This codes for CAWSPWGLVAGNEQFF.

CDR3 region: CASSSVRQGATGKRGEQFF. The DNA of the CDR3 is TGTGCCAGCAGCTCGGTTCGACAGGGGGCGACAGGGAAGCGGGGTGAGCAGTTCTTC. This rearrangement joins TRBV11-2 to TRBJ2-1, with 10 bases lining up with TRBD1. V gave up 4 bases and J gave up 9 bases; unmatched junction bases: 21. Germline V gene sequence: CDR1 SGHAT, CDR2 FQNNGV. This CDR3 has 19 residues. Supplemented by reference TRBV11-2 and TRBJ2-1, the full variable domain reads EAGVAQSPRYKIIEKRQSVAFWCNPISGHATLYWYQQILGQGPKLLIQFQNNGVVDDSQLPKDRFSAERLKGVDSTLKIQPAKLEDSAVYLCASSSVRQGATGKRGEQFFGPGTRLTVL.

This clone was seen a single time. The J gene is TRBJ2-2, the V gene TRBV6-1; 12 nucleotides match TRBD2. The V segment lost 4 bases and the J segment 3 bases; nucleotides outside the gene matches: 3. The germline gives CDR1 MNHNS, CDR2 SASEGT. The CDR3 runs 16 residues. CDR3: CASSGLAGVYTGELFF. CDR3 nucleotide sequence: TGTGCCAGCAGTGGACTAGCGGGAGTATACACCGGGGAGCTGTTTTTT.

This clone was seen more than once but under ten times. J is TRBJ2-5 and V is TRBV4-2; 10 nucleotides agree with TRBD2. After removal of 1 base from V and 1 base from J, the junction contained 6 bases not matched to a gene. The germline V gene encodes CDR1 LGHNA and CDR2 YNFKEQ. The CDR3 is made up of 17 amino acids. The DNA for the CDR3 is TGTGCCAGCAGCCAAGCCGGGACTAGCGCGGTCCAAGAGACCCAGTACTTC. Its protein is CASSQAGTSAVQETQYF.

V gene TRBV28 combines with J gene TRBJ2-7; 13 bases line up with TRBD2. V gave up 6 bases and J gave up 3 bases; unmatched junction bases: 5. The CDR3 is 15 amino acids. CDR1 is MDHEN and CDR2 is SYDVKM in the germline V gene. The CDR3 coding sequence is TGTGCCAGCAGCCTGACTAGCGGGGGGAGCTACGAGCAGTACTTC. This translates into CASSLTSGGSYEQYF.

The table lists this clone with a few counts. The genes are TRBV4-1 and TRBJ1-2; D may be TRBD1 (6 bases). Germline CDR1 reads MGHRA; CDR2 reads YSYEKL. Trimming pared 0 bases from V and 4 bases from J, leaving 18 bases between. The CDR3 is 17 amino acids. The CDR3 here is CASSQETDRNHAYGYTF. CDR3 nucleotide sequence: TGCGCCAGCAGCCAAGAGACGGACAGAAATCATGCCTATGGCTACACCTTC.

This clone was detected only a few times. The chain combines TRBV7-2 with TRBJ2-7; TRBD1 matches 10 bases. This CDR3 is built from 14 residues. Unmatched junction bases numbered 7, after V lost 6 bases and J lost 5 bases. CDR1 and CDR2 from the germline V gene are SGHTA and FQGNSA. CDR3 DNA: TGTGCCAGCAGATCCGGACAGGGGGGAAACGAGCAGTACTTC. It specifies CASRSGQGGNEQYF.

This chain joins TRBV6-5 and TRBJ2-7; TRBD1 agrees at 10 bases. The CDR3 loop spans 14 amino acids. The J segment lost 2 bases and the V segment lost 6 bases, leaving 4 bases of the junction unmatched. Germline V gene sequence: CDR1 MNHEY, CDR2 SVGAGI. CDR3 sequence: CASSAGQGAYEQYF. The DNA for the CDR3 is TGTGCCAGCAGCGCCGGACAGGGGGCCTACGAGCAGTACTTC.

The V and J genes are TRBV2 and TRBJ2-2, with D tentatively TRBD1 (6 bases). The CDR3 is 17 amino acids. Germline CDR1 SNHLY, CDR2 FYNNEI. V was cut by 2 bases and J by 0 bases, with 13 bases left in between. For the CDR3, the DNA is TGTGCCAGCAGTGAACCAGTAGGGGGTTCGAACACCGGGGAGCTGTTTTTT. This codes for CASSEPVGGSNTGELFF.

CDR3 DNA sequence: TGTGCCAGCTCATCGGGACAGATGAACACTGAAGCTTTCTTT. Protein: CASSSGQMNTEAFF. The chain carries TRBV18 and TRBJ1-1, with 7 bases matching TRBD1. This CDR3 has 14 residues. The trim removed 5 bases at V and 0 bases at J, leaving 3 bases unmatched. Per the germline V gene, CDR1 is KGHSH and CDR2 is LQKENI.

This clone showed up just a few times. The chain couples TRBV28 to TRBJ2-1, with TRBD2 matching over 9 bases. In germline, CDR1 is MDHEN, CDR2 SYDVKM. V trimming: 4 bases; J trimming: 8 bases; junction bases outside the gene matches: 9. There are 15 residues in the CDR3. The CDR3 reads CASSYDSGRFDEQFF. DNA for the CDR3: TGTGCCAGCAGTTACGATAGCGGGAGATTTGATGAGCAGTTCTTC.

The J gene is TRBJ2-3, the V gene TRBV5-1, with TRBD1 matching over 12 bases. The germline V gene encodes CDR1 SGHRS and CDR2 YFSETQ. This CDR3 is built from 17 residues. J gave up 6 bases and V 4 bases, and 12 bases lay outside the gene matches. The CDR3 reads CASSRGTGGLTADTQYF. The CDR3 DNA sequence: TGCGCCAGCAGCAGGGGGACAGGGGGCTTGACGGCGGATACGCAGTATTTT.

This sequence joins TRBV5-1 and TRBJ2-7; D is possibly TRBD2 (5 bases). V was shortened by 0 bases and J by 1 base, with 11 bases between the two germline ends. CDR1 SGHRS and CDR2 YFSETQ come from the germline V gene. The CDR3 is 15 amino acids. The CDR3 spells CASSLAGLRSYEQYF. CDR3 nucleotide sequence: TGCGCCAGCAGCTTGGCCGGACTGCGGTCCTACGAGCAGTACTTC.

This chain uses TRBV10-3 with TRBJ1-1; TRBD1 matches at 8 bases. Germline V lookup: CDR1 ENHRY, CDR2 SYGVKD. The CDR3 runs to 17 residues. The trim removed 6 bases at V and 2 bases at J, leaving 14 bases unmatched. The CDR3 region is CAIRDAGGAGKNTEAFF. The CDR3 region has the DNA TGTGCCATCAGGGACGCAGGGGGCGCAGGGAAAAACACTGAAGCTTTCTTT.

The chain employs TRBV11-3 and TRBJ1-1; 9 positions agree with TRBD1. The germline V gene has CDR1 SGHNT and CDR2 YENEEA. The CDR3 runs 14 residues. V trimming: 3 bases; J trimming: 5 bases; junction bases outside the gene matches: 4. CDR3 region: CASSLDRGRTEAFF. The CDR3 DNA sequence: TGTGCCAGCAGCTTGGACAGGGGAAGGACTGAAGCTTTCTTT.

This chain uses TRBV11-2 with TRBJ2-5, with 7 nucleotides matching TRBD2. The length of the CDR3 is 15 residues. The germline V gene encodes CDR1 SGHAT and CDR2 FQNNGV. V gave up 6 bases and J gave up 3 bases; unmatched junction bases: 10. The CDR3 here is CASRPVGGREETQYF. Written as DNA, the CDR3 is TGTGCCAGCAGACCCGTAGGAGGGAGGGAAGAGACCCAGTACTTC. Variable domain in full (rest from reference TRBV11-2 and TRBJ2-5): EAGVAQSPRYKIIEKRQSVAFWCNPISGHATLYWYQQILGQGPKLLIQFQNNGVVDDSQLPKDRFSAERLKGVDSTLKIQPAKLEDSAVYLCASRPVGGREETQYFGPGTRLLVL.

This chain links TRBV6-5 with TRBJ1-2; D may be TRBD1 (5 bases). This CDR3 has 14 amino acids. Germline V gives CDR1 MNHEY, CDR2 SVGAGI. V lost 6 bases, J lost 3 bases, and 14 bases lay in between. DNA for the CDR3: TGTGCCAGCAGGTCCTGGGGGGGGGACTATGGCTACACCTTC. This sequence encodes CASRSWGGDYGYTF.